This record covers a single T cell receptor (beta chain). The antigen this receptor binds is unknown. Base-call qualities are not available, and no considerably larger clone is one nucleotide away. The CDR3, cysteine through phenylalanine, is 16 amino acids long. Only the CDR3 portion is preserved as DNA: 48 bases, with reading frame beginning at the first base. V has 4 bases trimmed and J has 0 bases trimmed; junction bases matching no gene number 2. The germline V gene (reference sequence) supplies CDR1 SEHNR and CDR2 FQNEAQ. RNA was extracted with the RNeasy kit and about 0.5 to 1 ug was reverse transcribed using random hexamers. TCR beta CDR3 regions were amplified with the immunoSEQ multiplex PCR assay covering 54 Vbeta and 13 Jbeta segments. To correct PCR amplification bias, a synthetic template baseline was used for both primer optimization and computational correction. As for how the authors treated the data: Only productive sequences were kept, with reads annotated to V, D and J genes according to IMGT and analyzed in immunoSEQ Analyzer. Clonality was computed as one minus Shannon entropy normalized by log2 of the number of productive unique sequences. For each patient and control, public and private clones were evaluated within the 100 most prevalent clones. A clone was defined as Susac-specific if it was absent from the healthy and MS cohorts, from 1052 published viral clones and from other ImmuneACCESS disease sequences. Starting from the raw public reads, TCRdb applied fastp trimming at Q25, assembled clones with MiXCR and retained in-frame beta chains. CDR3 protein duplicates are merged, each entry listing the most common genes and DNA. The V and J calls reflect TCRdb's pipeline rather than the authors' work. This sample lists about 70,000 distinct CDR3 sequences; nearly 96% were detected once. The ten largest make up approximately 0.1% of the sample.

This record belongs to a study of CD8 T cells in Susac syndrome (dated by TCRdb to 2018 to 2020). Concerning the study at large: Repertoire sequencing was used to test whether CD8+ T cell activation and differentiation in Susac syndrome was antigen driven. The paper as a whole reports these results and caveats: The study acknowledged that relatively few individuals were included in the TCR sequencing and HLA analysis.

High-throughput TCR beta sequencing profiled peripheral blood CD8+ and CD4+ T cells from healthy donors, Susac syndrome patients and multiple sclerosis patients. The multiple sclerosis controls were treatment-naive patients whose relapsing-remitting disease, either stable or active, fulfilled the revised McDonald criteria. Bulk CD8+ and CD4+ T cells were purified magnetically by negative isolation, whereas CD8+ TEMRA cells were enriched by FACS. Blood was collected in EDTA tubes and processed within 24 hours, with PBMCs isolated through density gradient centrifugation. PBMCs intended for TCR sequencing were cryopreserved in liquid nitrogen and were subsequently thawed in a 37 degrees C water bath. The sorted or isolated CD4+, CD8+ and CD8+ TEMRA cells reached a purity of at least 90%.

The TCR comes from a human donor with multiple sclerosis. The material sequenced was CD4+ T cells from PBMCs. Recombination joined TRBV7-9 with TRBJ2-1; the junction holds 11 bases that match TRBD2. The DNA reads TGTGCCAGCAGCTCCGGGACTAGCGGCTCCTACAATGAGCAGTTCTTC. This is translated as CASSSGTSGSYNEQFF. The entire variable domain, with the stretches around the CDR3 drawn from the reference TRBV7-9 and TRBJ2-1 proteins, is DTGVSQNPRHKITKRGQNVTFRCDPISEHNRLYWYRQTLGQGPEFLTYFQNEAQLEKSRLLSDRFSAERPKGSFSTLEIQRTEQGDSAMYLCASSSGTSGSYNEQFFGPGTRLTVL.